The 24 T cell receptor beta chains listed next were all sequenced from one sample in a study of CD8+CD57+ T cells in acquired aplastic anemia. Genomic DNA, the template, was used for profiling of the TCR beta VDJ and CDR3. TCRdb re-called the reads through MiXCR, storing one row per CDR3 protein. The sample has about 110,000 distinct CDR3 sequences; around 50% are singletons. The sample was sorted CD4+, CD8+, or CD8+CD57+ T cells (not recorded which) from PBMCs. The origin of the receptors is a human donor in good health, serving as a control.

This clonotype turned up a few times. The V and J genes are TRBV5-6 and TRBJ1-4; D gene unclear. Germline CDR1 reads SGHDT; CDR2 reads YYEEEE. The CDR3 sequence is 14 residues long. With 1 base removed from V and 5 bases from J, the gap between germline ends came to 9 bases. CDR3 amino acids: CASSLFQNNEKLFF. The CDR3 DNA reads TGTGCCAGCAGCTTGTTCCAGAACAATGAAAAACTGTTTTTT. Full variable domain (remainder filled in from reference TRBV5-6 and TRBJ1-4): DAGVTQSPTHLIKTRGQQVTLRCSPKSGHDTVSWYQQALGQGPQFIFQYYEEEERQRGNFPDRFSGHQFPNYSSELNVNALLLGDSALYLCASSLFQNNEKLFFGSGTQLSVL.

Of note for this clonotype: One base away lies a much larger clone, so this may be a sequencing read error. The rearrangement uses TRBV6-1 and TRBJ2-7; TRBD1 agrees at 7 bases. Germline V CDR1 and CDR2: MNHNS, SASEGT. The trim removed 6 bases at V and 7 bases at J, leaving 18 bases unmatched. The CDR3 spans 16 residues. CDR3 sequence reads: CASSHEQGPTSNEQYF. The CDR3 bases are TGTGCCAGCAGCCATGAACAGGGGCCAACCTCCAATGAGCAGTACTTC.

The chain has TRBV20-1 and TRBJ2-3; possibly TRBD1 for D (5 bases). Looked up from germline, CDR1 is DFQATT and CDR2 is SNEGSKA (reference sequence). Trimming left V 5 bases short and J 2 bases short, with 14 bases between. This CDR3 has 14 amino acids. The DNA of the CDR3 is TGCAGTGCTCCCATGGGGCACTCCACAGATACGCAGTATTTT. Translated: CSAPMGHSTDTQYF.

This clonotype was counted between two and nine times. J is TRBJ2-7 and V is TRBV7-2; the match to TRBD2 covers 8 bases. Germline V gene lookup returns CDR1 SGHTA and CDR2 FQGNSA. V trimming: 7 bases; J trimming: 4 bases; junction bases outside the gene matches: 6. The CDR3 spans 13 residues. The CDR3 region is CASTRLAPYEQYF. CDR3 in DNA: TGTGCCAGCACCAGACTAGCGCCGTACGAGCAGTACTTC. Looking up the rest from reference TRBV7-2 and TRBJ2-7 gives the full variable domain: GAGVSQSPSNKVTEKGKDVELRCDPISGHTALYWYRQSLGQGLEFLIYFQGNSAPDKSGLPSDRFSAERTGGSVSTLTIQRTQQEDSAVYLCASTRLAPYEQYFGPGTRLTVT.

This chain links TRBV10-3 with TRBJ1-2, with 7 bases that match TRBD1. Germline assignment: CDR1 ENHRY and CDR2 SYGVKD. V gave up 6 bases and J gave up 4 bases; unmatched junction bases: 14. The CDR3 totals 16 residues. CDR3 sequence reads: CAISASGGTASYGYTF. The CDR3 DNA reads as TGTGCCATCAGCGCCTCGGGGGGGACAGCTAGCTATGGCTACACCTTC.

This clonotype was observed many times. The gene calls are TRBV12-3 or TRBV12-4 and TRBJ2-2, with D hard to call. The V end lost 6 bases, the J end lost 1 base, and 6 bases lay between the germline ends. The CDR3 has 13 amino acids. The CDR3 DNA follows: TGTGCCAGCAGCACACGGAACACCGGGGAGCTGTTTTTT. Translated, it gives CASSTRNTGELFF.

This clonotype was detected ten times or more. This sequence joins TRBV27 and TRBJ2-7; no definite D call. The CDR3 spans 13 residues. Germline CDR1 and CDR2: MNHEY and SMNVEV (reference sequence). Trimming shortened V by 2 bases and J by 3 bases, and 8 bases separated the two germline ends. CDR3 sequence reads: CASSLGPDYEQYF. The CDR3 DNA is TGTGCCAGCAGTTTAGGTCCGGACTACGAGCAGTACTTC.

The CDR3 region has the DNA TGTGCCAGTAGTCCCCGCGGGCAGCCCCAGCATTTT. Its translation: CASSPRGQPQHF. This sequence joins TRBV19 and TRBJ1-5; D ambiguous. The CDR3 extends over 12 amino acids. Per germline, CDR1 LNHDA and CDR2 SQIVND (reference sequence). Trimming shortened V by 5 bases and J by 7 bases, and 9 bases separated the two germline ends.

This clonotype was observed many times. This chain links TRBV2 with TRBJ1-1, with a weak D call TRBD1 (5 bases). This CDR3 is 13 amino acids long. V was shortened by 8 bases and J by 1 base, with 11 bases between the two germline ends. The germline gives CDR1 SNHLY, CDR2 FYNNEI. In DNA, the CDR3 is TGTGCCAGCGGGCAGGGAAAGAACACTGAAGCTTTCTTT. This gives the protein CASGQGKNTEAFF.

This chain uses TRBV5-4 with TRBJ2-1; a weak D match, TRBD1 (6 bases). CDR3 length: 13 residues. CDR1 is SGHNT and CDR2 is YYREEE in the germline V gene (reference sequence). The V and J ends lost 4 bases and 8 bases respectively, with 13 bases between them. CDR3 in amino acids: CASSNQGMHEQFF. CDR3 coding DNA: TGTGCCAGCAGCAACCAGGGGATGCATGAGCAGTTCTTC.

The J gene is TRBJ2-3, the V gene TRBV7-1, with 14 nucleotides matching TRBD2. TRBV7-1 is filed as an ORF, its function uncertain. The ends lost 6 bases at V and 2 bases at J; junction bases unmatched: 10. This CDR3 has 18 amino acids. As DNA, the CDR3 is TGTGCCAGCAGAAGGGGACTAGCGGGAGTTGCACTCACAGATACGCAGTATTTT. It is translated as CASRRGLAGVALTDTQYF.

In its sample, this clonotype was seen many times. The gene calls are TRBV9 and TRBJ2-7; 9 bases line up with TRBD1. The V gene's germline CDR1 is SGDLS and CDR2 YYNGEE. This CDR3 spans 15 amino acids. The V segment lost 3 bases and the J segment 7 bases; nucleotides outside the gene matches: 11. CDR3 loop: CASSAAGTGLLEQYF. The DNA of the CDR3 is TGTGCCAGCAGCGCCGCCGGGACAGGGCTCTTGGAGCAGTACTTC.

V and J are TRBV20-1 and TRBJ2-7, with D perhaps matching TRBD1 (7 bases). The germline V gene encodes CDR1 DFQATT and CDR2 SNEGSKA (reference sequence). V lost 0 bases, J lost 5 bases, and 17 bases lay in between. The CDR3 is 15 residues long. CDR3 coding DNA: TGCAGTGCTAGAGATTGGGGCAGGGGGGCGGACGAGCAGTACTTC. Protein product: CSARDWGRGADEQYF.

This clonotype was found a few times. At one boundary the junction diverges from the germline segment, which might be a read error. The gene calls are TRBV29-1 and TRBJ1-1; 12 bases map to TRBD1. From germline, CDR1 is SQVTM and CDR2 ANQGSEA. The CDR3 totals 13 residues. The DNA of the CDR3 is TGCAGCGTTCTCGGGACAGGGGGCACTGAAGCTCTCTTT. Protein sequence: CSVLGTGGTEALF.

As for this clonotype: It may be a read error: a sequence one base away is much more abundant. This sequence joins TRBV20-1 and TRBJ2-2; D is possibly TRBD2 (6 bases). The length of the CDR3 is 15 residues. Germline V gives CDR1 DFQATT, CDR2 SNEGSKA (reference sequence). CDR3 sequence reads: CSARPGTGQAGGLFF. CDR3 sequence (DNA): TGCAGTGCTAGACCCGGGACGGGCCAAGCCGGGGGGCTGTTTTTT.

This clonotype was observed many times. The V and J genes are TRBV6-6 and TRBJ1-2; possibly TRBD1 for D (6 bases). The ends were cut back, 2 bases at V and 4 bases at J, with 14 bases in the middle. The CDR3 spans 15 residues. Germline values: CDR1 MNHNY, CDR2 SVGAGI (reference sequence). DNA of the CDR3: TGTGCCAGCAGTTACGACGTGCGGACAGCCTATGGCTACACCTTC. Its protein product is CASSYDVRTAYGYTF.

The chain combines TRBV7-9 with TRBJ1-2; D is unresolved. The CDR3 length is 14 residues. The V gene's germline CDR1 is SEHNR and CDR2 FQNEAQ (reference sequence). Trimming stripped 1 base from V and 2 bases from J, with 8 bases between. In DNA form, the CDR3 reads TGTGCCAGCAGCTTAGATCCAAGGAACTATGGCTACACCTTC. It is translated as CASSLDPRNYGYTF. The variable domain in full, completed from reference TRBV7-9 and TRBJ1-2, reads DTGVSQNPRHKITKRGQNVTFRCDPISEHNRLYWYRQTLGQGPEFLTYFQNEAQLEKSRLLSDRFSAERPKGSFSTLEIQRTEQGDSAMYLCASSLDPRNYGYTFGSGTRLTVV.

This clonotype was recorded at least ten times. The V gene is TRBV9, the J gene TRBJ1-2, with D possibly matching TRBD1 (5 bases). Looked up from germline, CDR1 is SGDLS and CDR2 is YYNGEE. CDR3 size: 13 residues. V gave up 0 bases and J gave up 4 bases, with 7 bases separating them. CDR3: CASSVGQFYGYTF. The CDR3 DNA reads TGTGCCAGCAGCGTAGGACAGTTCTATGGCTACACCTTC.

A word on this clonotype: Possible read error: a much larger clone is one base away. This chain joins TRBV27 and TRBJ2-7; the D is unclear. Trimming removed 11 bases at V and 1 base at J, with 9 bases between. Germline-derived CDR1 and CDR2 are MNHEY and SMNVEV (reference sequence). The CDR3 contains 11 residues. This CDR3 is CAGGQSYEQYF. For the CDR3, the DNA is TGTGCCGGTGGGCAGTCCTACGAGCAGTACTTC.

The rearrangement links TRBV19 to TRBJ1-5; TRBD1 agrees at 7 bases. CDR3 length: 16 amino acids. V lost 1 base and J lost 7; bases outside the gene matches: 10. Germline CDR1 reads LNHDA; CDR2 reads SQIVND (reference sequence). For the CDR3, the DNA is TGTGCCAGTAGTATAGGAGTACAGGGGAACGGACAGCCCCAGCATTTT. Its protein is CASSIGVQGNGQPQHF.

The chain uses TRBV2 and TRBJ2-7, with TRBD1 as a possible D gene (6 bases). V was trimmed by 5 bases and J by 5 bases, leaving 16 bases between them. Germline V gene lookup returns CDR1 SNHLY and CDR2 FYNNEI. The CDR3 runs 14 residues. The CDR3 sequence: CASSRRTESHEQYF. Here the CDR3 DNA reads TGTGCCAGCAGTAGGAGGACAGAGTCCCACGAGCAGTACTTC.

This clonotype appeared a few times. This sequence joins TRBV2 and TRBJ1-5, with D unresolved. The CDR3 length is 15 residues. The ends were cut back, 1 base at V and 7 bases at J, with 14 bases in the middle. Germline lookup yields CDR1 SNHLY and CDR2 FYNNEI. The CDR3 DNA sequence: TGTGCCAGCAGTGAAGGGAGAGGGTTAGGACAGCCCCAGCATTTT. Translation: CASSEGRGLGQPQHF.

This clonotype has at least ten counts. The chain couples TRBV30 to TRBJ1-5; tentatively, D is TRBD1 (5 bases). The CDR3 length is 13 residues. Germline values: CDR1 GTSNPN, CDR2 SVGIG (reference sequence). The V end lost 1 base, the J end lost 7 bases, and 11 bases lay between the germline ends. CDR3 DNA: TGTGCCTGGAGTGGGCAGGGCATGCAGCCCCAGCATTTT. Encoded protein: CAWSGQGMQPQHF.

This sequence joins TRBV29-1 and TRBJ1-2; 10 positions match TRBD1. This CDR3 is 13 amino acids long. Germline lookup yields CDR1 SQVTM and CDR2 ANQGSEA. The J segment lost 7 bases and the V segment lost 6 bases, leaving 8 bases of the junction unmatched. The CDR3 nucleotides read TGCAGCGTATATACCGGGACAGGGGTTGGCTACACCTTC. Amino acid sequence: CSVYTGTGVGYTF. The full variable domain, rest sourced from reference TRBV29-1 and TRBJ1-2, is SAVISQKPSRDICQRGTSLTIQCQVDSQVTMMFWYRQQPGQSLTLIATANQGSEATYESGFVIDKFPISRPNLTFSTLTVSNMSPEDSSIYLCSVYTGTGVGYTFGSGTRLTVV.